The 3 T cell receptor beta chains below come from one sample, sequenced in a study of OX40 agonist ivuxolimab in advanced cancers. Library preparation was by the immunoSEQ multiplex PCR assay. As stored in TCRdb, this immuneACCESS dataset retains in-frame rearrangements with V and J assigned. A fraction of the clones does not appear; measured against another copy, unresolved V genes explain less than half of the discrepancy, and the remainder lacks a known reason. The sample has approximately 100,000 clones on record, approximately 90% of them singletons. The ten most abundant clones make up roughly 0.79% of the sample. The sequenced sample was CD4+ or CD8+ T cells sorted from blood, obtained in a trial of the OX40 agonist ivuxolimab. The receptors stem from an adult with an advanced solid tumor such as melanoma, head and neck, liver or kidney cancer.

In its sample, this clone was seen once. The chain employs TRBV7-9 and TRBJ1-2, with TRBD1 identical over 10 bases. CDR1 and CDR2 from the germline V gene are SEHNR and FQNEAQ (reference sequence). The CDR3 totals 14 residues. V lost 3 bases, J lost 5 bases, and 3 bases stayed unmatched. The CDR3 here is CASSLGTGEYGYTF. The DNA of the CDR3 is TGTGCCAGCAGCTTGGGGACAGGGGAGTATGGCTACACCTTC.

The rearrangement uses TRBV19 and TRBJ2-1; 8 bases fit TRBD1. Trimming took 9 bases from V and 3 from J; bases not matched to a gene: 10. CDR3 length equals 15 residues. From germline, CDR1 is LNHDA and CDR2 SQIVND (reference sequence). In nucleotides, the CDR3 is TGTGCCAGCCGAACCGACAGGGGCGGCTACAATGAGCAGTTCTTC. Its translation: CASRTDRGGYNEQFF. Together with reference TRBV19 and TRBJ2-1, the CDR3 gives the full variable domain: DGGITQSPKYLFRKEGQNVTLSCEQNLNHDAMYWYRQDPGQGLRLIYYSQIVNDFQKGDIAEGYSVSREKKESFPLTVTSAQKNPTAFYLCASRTDRGGYNEQFFGPGTRLTVL.

This chain uses TRBV4-3 with TRBJ2-7, with D possibly TRBD2 on 7 matching bases. V lost 4 bases and J 1 base, leaving 17 bases between the germline ends. The germline gives CDR1 LGHNA, CDR2 YSLEER. The CDR3 is 16 amino acids. The CDR3 sequence is CASSPPGGDFSYEQYF. For the CDR3, the DNA is TGCGCCAGCAGCCCACCGGGGGGCGATTTTTCCTACGAGCAGTACTTC.